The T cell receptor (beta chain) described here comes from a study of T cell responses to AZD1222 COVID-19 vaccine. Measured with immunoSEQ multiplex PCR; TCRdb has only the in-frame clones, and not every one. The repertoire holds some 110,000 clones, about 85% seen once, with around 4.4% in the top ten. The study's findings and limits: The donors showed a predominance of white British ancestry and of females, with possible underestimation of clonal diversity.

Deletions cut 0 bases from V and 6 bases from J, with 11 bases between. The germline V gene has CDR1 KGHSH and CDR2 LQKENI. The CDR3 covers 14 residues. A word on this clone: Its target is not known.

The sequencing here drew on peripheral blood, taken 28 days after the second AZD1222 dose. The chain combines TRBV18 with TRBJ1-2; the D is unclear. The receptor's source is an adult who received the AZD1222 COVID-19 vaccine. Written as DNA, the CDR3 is TGTGCCAGCTCACCACCTACCATCCCCAATGGCTACACCTTC. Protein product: CASSPPTIPNGYTF.